This T cell receptor (beta chain) was profiled in a study of T-cell reconstitution after alpha-beta-depleted transplantation in children (dated by TCRdb to the mid-2010s). Broadly, across the study: Using TCR repertoire profiling, the study quantitatively followed how T-cell immune reconstitution unfolded in children after TCRalphabeta/CD19-depleted allogeneic hematopoietic cell transplantation. The research as a whole found: In some patients, high TCRbeta diversity at day 60 was attributed to recipient T cells and intrathymic progenitors that had survived conditioning. Apparently early alphabetaT-cell count recovery about two months after transplant reportedly relied on only several hundred rapidly expanded clones derived from non-depleted graft cells. Hyperexpanded clone frequencies declined over subsequent months; after one year, T-cell counts and TCRbeta diversity were mostly attributed to newly produced T cells.

The CDR3 holds 12 amino acids from the cysteine to the phenylalanine. The DNA shown is the 36-base CDR3, in frame from base 1. V is reduced by 3 bases and J by 8 bases, leaving a spacing of 8 bases between them. CDR1 and CDR2, looked up from the germline V gene (reference sequence), are LNHDA and SQIVND. The treatment or condition label of this sample denotes: allogeneic hematopoietic cell transplantation with graft depleted of TCRalphabeta T cells and CD19 B cells. The transplant recipients were children given TCRalphabeta/CD19-depleted allogeneic hematopoietic cell grafts. Libraries were prepared through PCR. Sequencing used an Illumina HiSeq 2500. TCR library preparation used molecular barcoding, with unique molecular identifiers applied to normalize quantification of the TCRbeta repertoire. The raw public reads went through TCRdb reprocessing: fastp at Q25, MiXCR clone calling, in-frame beta chains kept. All rows with the same CDR3 protein become a single entry with the most common DNA and genes. This sample lists around 700,000 distinct CDR3 sequences; roughly 14% were detected once. Jointly, the top ten make up 0.79% of the sample.

With regard to this clonotype: Its antigen target is currently unknown. No base-level quality is on record; no much larger clone is a single base apart.

Sequenced here: PBMCs, sampled before TCRalphabeta/CD19-depleted stem cell transplant. The TCR comes from a girl aged 2 to 9 with congenital amegakaryocytic thrombocytopenia, due to receive a stem cell transplant. The V and J genes are TRBV19 and TRBJ2-1, with the D gene uncertain. The DNA sequence follows: TGTGCCAGTAGTATCAGCGTCTATGAGCAGTTCTTC. Its product reads: CASSISVYEQFF.